This TCR beta chain was sequenced during a study of Graves' ophthalmopathy and Graves' hyperthyroidism. The germline V and J ends were trimmed by 1 base and 5 bases, with 14 bases remaining between them. This CDR3 comprises 14 residues. Germline loops: CDR1 DFQATT, CDR2 SNEGSKA (reference sequence). For repertoire sequencing, the TCR beta CDR3 regions were amplified from RNA transcripts. The workflow started with a first-round RT-PCR run with HTBI primers and then moved on to a second-round multiplex PCR. TCRdb re-called the multiplex PCR reads with MiXCR, one entry per CDR3 protein. The sample has roughly 1.1 million distinct CDR3 sequences; 35% to 40% are singletons. Of note for this clonotype: Since a much larger clone is just one base distant, this may be a read error.

The sequenced material came from peripheral blood or thyroid tissue (not recorded which). The TCR sequence derives from an adult man with Graves' hyperthyroidism. This chain uses TRBV20-1 with TRBJ2-5; D unresolved. This CDR3 reads CSARGRQPRETQYF. In DNA, the CDR3 is TGCAGTGCTAGAGGTCGGCAACCTCGGGAGACCCAGTACTTC.